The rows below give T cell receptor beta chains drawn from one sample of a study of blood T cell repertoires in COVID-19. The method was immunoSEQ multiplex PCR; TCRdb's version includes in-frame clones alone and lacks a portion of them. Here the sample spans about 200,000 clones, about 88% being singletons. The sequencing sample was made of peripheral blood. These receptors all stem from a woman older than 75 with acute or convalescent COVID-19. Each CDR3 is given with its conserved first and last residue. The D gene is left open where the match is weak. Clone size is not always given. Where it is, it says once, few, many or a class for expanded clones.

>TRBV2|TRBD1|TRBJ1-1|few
CASSERGPVQDEAFF
TGTGCCAGCAGTGAGAGGGGGCCGGTTCAGGATGAAGCTTTCTTT
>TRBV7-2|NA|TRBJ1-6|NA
CASSLRGGNVNSPLHF
TGTGCCAGCAGCTTAAGGGGAGGGAACGTTAATTCACCCCTCCACTTT
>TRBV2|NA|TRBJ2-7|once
CASSEALPGLSRDYF
TGTGCCAGCAGTGAAGCGCTTCCGGGCTTAAGCAGGGATTACTTC
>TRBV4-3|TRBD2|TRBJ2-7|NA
CASSQAASGKYEQYF
TGCGCCAGCAGCCAAGCGGCTAGCGGGAAGTACGAGCAGTACTTC
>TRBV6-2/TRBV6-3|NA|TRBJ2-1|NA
CASSLEAGYNEQFF
TGTGCCAGCAGTTTGGAGGCGGGGTACAATGAGCAGTTCTTC
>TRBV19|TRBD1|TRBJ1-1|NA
CASSPQGQPTEAFF
TGTGCCAGTAGTCCACAGGGACAGCCGACTGAAGCTTTCTTT
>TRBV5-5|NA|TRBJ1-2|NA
CASSLGPSGDYGYTF
TGTGCCAGCAGCTTGGGACCGAGCGGAGACTATGGCTACACCTTC
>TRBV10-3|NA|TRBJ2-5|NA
CAISDLDSHVQETQYF
TGTGCCATCAGTGATTTGGACAGCCACGTACAAGAGACCCAGTACTTC
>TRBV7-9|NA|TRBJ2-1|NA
CASSFEDSYNEQFF
TGTGCCAGCAGCTTCGAGGACTCCTACAATGAGCAGTTCTTC
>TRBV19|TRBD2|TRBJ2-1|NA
CASSKTSGRYNEQFF
TGTGCCAGTAGTAAGACTAGCGGGAGATACAATGAGCAGTTCTTC
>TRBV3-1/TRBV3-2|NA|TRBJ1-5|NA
CASSQGAGYQPQHF
TGTGCCAGCAGCCAAGGGGCCGGTTATCAGCCCCAGCATTTT
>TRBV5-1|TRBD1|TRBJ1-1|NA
CASRLDLPGTGRVAFF
TGCGCCAGCAGACTGGATTTACCCGGGACAGGGAGAGTAGCTTTCTTT
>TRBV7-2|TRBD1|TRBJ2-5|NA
CASSRQTGIEETQYF
TGTGCCAGCAGCCGTCAGACAGGGATCGAAGAGACCCAGTACTTC
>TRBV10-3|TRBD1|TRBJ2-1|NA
CAISSRGNEQFF
TGTGCCATCAGTAGCAGGGGGAATGAGCAGTTCTTC
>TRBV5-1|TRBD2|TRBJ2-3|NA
CASLAGGRDWDTQYF
TGCGCCAGCCTAGCCGGCGGGAGGGATTGGGATACGCAGTATTTT
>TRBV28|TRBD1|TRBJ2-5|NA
CASSPRGTGIETQYF
TGTGCCAGCAGTCCAAGGGGGACAGGGATCGAGACCCAGTACTTC
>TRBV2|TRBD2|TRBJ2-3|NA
CATKLAGLTDTQYF
TGTGCCACCAAACTAGCGGGGCTAACAGATACGCAGTATTTT
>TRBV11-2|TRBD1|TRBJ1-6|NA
CASSFFRRDRGIYNSPLHF
TGTGCCAGCAGCTTCTTTCGACGAGACAGGGGAATTTATAATTCACCCCTCCACTTT
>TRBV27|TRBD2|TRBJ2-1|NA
CASSRVAGVGYNEQFF
TGTGCCAGCAGCCGAGTAGCGGGAGTAGGCTACAATGAGCAGTTCTTC
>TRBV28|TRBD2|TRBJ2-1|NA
CASSLPSGRGAGGQFF
TGTGCCAGCAGTTTGCCTAGCGGGAGAGGAGCCGGTGGGCAGTTCTTC
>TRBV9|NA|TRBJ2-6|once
CASSATDSGANVLTF
TGTGCCAGCAGCGCTACAGACTCTGGGGCCAACGTCCTGACTTTC
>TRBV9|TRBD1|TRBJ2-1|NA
CASTPRTGLGNEQFF
TGTGCCAGCACCCCCAGGACAGGGTTAGGAAATGAGCAGTTCTTC
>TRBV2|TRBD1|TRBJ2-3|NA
CASSEGQGRSTDTQYF
TGTGCCAGCAGTGAGGGACAGGGACGGAGCACAGATACGCAGTATTTT
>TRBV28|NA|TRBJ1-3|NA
CASSSTGIRNTIYF
TGTGCCAGCAGTTCGACAGGAATTAGAAACACCATATATTTT
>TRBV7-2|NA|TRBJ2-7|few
CASSLAARGLYEQYF
TGTGCCAGCAGCTTAGCGGCTAGGGGCCTCTACGAGCAGTACTTC
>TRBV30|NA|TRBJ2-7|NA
CAWNGRREQYF
TGTGCCTGGAATGGCAGGCGTGAGCAGTACTTC
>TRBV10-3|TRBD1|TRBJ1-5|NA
CAIRGQANQPQHF
TGTGCCATCAGGGGACAGGCCAATCAGCCCCAGCATTTT
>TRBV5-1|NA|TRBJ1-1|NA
CASSDKTGYTEAFF
TGCGCCAGCAGCGACAAAACAGGGTACACTGAAGCTTTCTTT
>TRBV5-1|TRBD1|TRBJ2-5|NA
CASSLPSERDRGVEGETQYF
TGCGCCAGCAGCTTACCCTCCGAAAGGGACAGGGGGGTCGAGGGAGAGACCCAGTACTTC
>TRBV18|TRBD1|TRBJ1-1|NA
CASSPGQDTEAFF
TGTGCCAGCTCACCGGGACAGGACACTGAAGCTTTCTTT
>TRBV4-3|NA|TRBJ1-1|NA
CASSQDYGLSPPGYF
TGCGCCAGCAGCCAAGATTACGGCTTGTCGCCCCCGGGGTATTTT
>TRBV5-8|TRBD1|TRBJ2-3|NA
CASKPGQGRGSSSDTQYF
TGTGCCAGCAAACCGGGACAGGGACGCGGGAGCTCCTCAGATACGCAGTATTTT
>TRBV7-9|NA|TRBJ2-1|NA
CASSSQKPAERQPYNEQFF
TGTGCCAGCAGCTCGCAAAAGCCCGCGGAGCGGCAACCCTACAATGAGCAGTTCTTC
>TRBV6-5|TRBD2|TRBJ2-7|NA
CASSPTQRGPTEQYF
TGTGCCAGCAGCCCAACCCAGCGGGGACCCACCGAGCAGTACTTC
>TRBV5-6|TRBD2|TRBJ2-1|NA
CASSRLGAGDKNEQFF
TGTGCCAGCAGCCGGTTAGGGGCGGGAGACAAAAATGAGCAGTTCTTC